This record covers a single T cell receptor beta chain. TCRdb's copy holds only in-frame clones and misses some; the assay was immunoSEQ multiplex PCR. Among approximately 120,000 clones listed, around 87% were seen once. V lost 0 bases and J lost 2, with 11 bases in between. CDR3 length: 16 residues. Germline V gives CDR1 SGHAT, CDR2 FQNNGV. This specimen comes from a study of control samples from healthy donors and cancer patients. Sample: blood. This chain links TRBV11-2 with TRBJ1-5, with D perhaps TRBD1 (6 bases). The sequence derives from a man aged 55 to 70 in good health. CDR3 residues: CASSLDRGAGNQPQHF. The CDR3 DNA follows: TGTGCCAGCAGCTTAGATAGGGGGGCCGGCAATCAGCCCCAGCATTTT. The variable domain in full, with the rest retrieved from reference TRBV11-2 and TRBJ1-5, is EAGVAQSPRYKIIEKRQSVAFWCNPISGHATLYWYQQILGQGPKLLIQFQNNGVVDDSQLPKDRFSAERLKGVDSTLKIQPAKLEDSAVYLCASSLDRGAGNQPQHFGDGTRLSIL.